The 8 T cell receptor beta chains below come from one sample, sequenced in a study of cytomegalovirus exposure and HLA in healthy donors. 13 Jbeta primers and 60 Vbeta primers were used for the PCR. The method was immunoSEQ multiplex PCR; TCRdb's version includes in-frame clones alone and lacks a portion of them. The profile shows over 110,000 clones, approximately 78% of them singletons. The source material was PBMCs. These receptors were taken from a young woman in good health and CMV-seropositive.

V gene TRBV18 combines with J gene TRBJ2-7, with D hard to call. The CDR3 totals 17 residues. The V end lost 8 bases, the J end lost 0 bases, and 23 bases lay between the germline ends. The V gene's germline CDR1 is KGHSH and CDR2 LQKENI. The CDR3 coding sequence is TGTGCCAGCGAACTCACCATTTTGGGCAAAAGCTCCTACGAGCAGTACTTC. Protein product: CASELTILGKSSYEQYF.

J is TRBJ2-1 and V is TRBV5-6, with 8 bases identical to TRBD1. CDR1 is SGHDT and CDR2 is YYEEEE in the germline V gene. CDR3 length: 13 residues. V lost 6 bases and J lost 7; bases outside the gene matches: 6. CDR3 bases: TGTGCCAGCACCGGACAGGGTTCGAATGAGCAGTTCTTC. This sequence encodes CASTGQGSNEQFF.

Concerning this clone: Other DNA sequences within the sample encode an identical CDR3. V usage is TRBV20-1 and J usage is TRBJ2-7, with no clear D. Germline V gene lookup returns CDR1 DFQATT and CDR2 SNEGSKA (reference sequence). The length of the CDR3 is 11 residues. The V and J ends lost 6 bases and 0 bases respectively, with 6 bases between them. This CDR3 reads CSALDSYEQYF. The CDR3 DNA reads TGCAGTGCCTTAGACTCCTACGAGCAGTACTTC.

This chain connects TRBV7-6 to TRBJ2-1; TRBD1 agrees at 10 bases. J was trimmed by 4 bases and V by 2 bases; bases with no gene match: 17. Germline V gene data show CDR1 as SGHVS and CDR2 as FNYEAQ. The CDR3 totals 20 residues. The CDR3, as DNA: TGTGCCAGCAGCTTATATGCGCCTAAGGACAGGGGGTTTACTTACAATGAGCAGTTCTTC. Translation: CASSLYAPKDRGFTYNEQFF.

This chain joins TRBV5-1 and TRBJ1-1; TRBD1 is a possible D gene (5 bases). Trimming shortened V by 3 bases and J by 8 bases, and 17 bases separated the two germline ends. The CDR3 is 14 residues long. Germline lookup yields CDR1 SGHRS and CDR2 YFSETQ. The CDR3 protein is CASSSLRGLREAFF. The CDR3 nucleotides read TGCGCCAGCAGCTCCTTACGGGGGTTAAGGGAAGCTTTCTTT.

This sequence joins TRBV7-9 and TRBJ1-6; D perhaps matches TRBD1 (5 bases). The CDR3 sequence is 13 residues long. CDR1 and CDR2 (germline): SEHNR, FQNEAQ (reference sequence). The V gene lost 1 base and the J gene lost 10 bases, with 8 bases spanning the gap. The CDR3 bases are TGTGCCAGCAGCTTAGGGGGCGCGTCACCCCTCCACTTT. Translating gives CASSLGGASPLHF.

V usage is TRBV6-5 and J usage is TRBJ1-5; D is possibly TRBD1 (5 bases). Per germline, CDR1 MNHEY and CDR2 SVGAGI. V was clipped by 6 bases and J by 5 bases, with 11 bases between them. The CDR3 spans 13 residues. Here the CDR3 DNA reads TGTGCCAGCAGGCCAGGGATCGATCAGCCCCAGCATTTT. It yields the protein CASRPGIDQPQHF.

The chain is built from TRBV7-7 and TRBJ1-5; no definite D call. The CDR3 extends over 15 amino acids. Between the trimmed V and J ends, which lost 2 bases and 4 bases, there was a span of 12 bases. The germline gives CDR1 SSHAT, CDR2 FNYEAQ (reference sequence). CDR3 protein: CASSLFEVSNQPQHF. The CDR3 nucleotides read TGTGCCAGCAGCTTATTTGAGGTATCTAATCAGCCCCAGCATTTT.